Described below is a single TCR beta chain sequence and its context. What it binds is not known. The data originate from a study of cytomegalovirus exposure and HLA in healthy donors. Study overall: Under 90% of approximately 400 genotyped donors fell in the Caucasian-associated ancestry cluster. Overall study findings and caveats: In an earlier analysis, productive rearrangement rates for most beta V segments clustered near 87% or 30%. Published work reported that the classifier diagnosed cytomegalovirus status with high specificity and sensitivity.

Germline CDR1 reads SGHVS; CDR2 reads FQNEAQ. CDR3 size: 15 residues. The ends were cut back, 5 bases at V and 3 bases at J, with 17 bases in the middle. The PCR made use of 60 Vbeta and 13 Jbeta primers. Data came from immunoSEQ multiplex PCR; TCRdb stores just in-frame clones and leaves some out. The sample has 150,000 to 200,000 clones; about 82% are singletons. This TCR was sampled from a woman younger than 45 in good health and CMV-seronegative. The rearrangement joins TRBV7-8 to TRBJ2-7; D possibly corresponds to TRBD1 (5 bases). Sequencing input: PBMCs. The CDR3 is CASSRRRVGNYEQYF. CDR3 bases: TGTGCCAGCAGCCGACGCAGGGTGGGGAACTACGAGCAGTACTTC. Filled out from reference TRBV7-8 and TRBJ2-7, the complete variable domain reads GAGVSQSPRYKVAKRGQDVALRCDPISGHVSLFWYQQALGQGPEFLTYFQNEAQLDKSGLPSDRFFAERPEGSVSTLKIQRTQQEDSAVYLCASSRRRVGNYEQYFGPGTRLTVT.